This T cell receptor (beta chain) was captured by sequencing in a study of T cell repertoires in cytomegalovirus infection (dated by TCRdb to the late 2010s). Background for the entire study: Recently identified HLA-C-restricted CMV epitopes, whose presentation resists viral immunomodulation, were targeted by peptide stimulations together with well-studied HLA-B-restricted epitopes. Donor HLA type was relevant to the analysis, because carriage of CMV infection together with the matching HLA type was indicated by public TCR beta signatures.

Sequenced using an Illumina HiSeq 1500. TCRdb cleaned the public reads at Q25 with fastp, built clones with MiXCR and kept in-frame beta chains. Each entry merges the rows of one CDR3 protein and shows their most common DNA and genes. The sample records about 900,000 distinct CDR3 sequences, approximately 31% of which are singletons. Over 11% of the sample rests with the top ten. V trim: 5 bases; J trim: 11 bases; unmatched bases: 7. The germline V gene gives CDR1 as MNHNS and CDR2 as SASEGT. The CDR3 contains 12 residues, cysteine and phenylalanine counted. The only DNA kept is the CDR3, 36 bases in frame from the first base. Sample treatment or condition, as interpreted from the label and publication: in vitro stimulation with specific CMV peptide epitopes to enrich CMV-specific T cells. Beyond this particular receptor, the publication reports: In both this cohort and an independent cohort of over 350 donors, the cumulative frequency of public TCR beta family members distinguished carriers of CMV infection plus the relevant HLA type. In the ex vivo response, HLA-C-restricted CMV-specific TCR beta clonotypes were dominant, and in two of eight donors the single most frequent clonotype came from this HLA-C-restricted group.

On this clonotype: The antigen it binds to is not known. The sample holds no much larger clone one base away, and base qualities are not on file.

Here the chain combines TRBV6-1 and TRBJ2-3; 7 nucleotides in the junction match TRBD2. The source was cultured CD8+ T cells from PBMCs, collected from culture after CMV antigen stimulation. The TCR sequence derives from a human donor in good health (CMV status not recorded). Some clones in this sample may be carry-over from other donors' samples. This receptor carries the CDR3 CASSPLRGVQYF. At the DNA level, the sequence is TGTGCCAGCAGTCCACTCCGGGGGGTGCAGTATTTT.